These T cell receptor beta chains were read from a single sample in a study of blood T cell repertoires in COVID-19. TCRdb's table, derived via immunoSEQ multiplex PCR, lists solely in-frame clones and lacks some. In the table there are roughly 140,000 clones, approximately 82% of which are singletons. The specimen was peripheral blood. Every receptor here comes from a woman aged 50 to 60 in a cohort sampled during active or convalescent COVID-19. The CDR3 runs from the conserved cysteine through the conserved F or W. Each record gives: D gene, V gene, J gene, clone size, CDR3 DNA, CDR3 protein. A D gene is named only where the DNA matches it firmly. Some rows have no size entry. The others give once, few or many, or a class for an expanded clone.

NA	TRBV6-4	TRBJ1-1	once	TGTGCCAGCAGTGAGAACATGAACACTGAAGCTTTCTTT	CASSENMNTEAFF
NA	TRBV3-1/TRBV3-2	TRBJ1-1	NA	TGTGCCAGCAGCCAAGGGCGGCTCAACACTGAAGCTTTCTTT	CASSQGRLNTEAFF
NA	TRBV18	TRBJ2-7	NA	TGTGCCAGCTCACCACCGACTAAGTCCCACGAGCAGTACTTC	CASSPPTKSHEQYF
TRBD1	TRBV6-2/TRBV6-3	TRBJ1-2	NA	TGTGCCAGCAGTTACACAGGGGGCGGCTATGGCTACACCTTC	CASSYTGGGYGYTF
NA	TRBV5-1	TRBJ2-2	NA	TGCGCCAGCAGCTTGGGTATCGGGGAGCTGTTTTTT	CASSLGIGELFF
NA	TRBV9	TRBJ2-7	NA	TGTGCCAGCAGCCTCCAGGGGGGTAGCTCCTACGAGCAGTACTTC	CASSLQGGSSYEQYF
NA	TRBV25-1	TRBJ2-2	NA	TGTGCCAGCAGTGAATCCGGGAACACCGGGGAGCTGTTTTTT	CASSESGNTGELFF
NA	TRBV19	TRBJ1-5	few	TGTGCCAGTACCCCGGACAGTAAAATTAATCAGCCCCAGCATTTT	CASTPDSKINQPQHF
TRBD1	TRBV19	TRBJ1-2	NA	TGTGCCAGTAGCTGGGACAGGATCCACTATGGCTACACCTTC	CASSWDRIHYGYTF
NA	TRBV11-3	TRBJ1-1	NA	TGTGCCAGCAGTTCTCAGGGGCCGAACACTGAAGCTTTCTTT	CASSSQGPNTEAFF
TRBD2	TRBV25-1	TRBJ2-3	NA	TGTGCCAGCAGTGAGGCGGGGGTAACAGATACGCAGTATTTT	CASSEAGVTDTQYF
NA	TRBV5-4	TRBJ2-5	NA	TGTGCCAGCAGCCCGTGGGCGTCGGAGACCCAGTACTTC	CASSPWASETQYF
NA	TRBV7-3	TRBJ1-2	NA	TGTGCCAGCAGCCCGCACGCGGGCCACGGCTACACCTTC	CASSPHAGHGYTF
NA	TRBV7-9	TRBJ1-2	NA	TGTGCCAGCAGCTTAGTACAGGGAAGTTACTACACCTTC	CASSLVQGSYYTF
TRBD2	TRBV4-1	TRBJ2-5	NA	TGCGCCAGCAGCCAAGATGAGGCAGGACTAGCCGCGACCCAGTACTTC	CASSQDEAGLAATQYF
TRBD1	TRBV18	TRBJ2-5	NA	TGTGCCAGCTCACGAGGACAGGGCGGTGGTTCAGAGACCCAGTACTTC	CASSRGQGGGSETQYF
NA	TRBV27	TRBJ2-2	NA	TGTGCCAGCAGTTCGGATAGACTCGGGACGGGGGGCCGCACCGGGGAGCTGTTTTTT	CASSSDRLGTGGRTGELFF
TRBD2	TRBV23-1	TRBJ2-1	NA	TGCGCCAGCAGTCAATCGGCTAGCGGGGGGGCGGGTGAGCAGTTCTTC	CASSQSASGGAGEQFF
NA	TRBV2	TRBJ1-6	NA	TGTGCCAGCAGTGCGGACAGAGCCTATAATTCACCCCTCCACTTT	CASSADRAYNSPLHF
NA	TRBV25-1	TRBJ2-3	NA	TGTGCCAGCAGTCGTGTAGATACGCAGTATTTT	CASSRVDTQYF
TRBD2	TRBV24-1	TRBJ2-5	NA	TGTGCCACCAGTGATAGGGAGTCGGGCGGGGGGGCCGTGGAGACCCAGTACTTC	CATSDRESGGGAVETQYF
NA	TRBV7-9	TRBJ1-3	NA	TGTGCCAGCAGCTTAGGCGGGGAAAACACCATATATTTT	CASSLGGENTIYF
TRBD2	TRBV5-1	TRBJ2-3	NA	TGCGCCAGCAGCTGGACTAGCGATAGGGGCACAGATACGCAGTATTTT	CASSWTSDRGTDTQYF
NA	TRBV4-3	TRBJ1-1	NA	TGCGCCAGCAGCCAGACGACAGCGAACACTGAAGCTTTCTTT	CASSQTTANTEAFF
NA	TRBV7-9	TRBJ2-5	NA	TGTGCCAGCAGCTTCGGGTCGTCAGAGACCCAGTACTTC	CASSFGSSETQYF
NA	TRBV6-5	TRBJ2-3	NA	TGTGCCAGCAGAGTGCATCGGGGATCAGATACGCAGTATTTT	CASRVHRGSDTQYF
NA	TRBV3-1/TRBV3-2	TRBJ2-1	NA	TGTGCCAGCAGCCAAGGGTTCGGGTCTCGTCCACGCTACAATGAGCAGTTCTTC	CASSQGFGSRPRYNEQFF
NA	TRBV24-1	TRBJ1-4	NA	TGTGCCACCACTCCTCCTCAGGATAATGAAAAACTGTTTTTT	CATTPPQDNEKLFF
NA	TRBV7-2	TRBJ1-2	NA	TGTGCCAGCAGCTCCTCCCTATCGGGCAGGACAAGGTGGAGCTATGGCTACACCTTC	CASSSSLSGRTRWSYGYTF
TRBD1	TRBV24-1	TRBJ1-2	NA	TGTGCCACCAGTGACCCGGGACAGGGGGCTGATAACTATGGCTACACCTTC	CATSDPGQGADNYGYTF
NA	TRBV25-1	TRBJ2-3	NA	TGTGCCAGCACCACCTTGGGGACTCTCCCCTTGGGAGATACGCAGTATTTT	CASTTLGTLPLGDTQYF
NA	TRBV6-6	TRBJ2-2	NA	TGTGCCAGCAGTCCTCAGCGTGGGGCCACCGGGGAGCTGTTTTTT	CASSPQRGATGELFF
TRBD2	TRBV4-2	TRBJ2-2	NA	TGTGCCAGCAGCCTCCGACTAGCGGGGGACACCGGGGAGCTGTTTTTT	CASSLRLAGDTGELFF
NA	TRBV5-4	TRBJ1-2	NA	TGTGCCAGCAGCCTTCCTACGTATGGCTACACCTTC	CASSLPTYGYTF
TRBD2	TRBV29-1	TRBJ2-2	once	TGCAGCGTTGAACTCGTTCTGCGGGGGGGCCTCACCGGGGAGCTGTTTTTT	CSVELVLRGGLTGELFF
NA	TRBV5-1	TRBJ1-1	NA	TGCGCCAGCAGCTTGGCGGCAGGGGCGAGGTGGGACACTGAAGCTTTCTTT	CASSLAAGARWDTEAFF
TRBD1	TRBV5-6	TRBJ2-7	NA	TGTGCCAGCAGCGTCGGGACAGGGCCGACCTTC	CASSVGTGPTF
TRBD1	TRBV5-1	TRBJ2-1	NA	TGCGCCAGCAGCCCTCCCGGGACAGGGGGCTACAATGAGCAGTTCTTC	CASSPPGTGGYNEQFF
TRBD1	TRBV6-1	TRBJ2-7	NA	TGTGCCAGCAGTGAAGGGTCCAGGGGGCGTTCTATCTACGAGCAGTACTTC	CASSEGSRGRSIYEQYF
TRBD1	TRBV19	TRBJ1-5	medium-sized	TGTGCCAGTAGTATAGGAAGTTGGGACAGGGGCAATCAGCCCCAGCATTTT	CASSIGSWDRGNQPQHF
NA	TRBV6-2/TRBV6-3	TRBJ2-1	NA	TGTGCCAGCAGTTCCAGGGGGGACAATGAGCAGTTCTTC	CASSSRGDNEQFF
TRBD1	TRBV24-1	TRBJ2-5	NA	TGTGCCACCAGTGAGGGACAGATCCTACAAGAGACCCAGTACTTC	CATSEGQILQETQYF
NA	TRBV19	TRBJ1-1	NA	TGTGCCAGTAGTCCCACCCCCCAGGGGAACACTGAAGCTTTCTTT	CASSPTPQGNTEAFF
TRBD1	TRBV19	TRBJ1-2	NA	TGTGCCAGTATCCCGACAGGGGGCAACTATGGCTACACCTTC	CASIPTGGNYGYTF
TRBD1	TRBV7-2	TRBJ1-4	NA	TGTGCCAGCAGCTCCTCCTTCTCCTCAGGGGGAGAAAAACTGTTTTTT	CASSSSFSSGGEKLFF
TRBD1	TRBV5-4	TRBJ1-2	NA	TGTGCCAGCAGCTTGATGAGGGGACAGTCCTATGGCTACACCTTC	CASSLMRGQSYGYTF